Each of the 27 T cell receptor beta chains below was sequenced from the same sample in a study of T cell responses to AZD1222 COVID-19 vaccine. Repertoires were generated with immunoSEQ multiplex PCR, while TCRdb's copy carries only in-frame clones and drops some. The table has more than 140,000 clones, about nine tenths seen once. The material sequenced was peripheral blood, taken on day 0 of AZD1222 vaccination. Source of these receptors: an adult in good health.

This clone was found once. The chain is built from TRBV7-8 and TRBJ1-1; D remains ambiguous. Trimming left V 2 bases short and J 1 base short, with 8 bases between. In germline, CDR1 is SGHVS, CDR2 FQNEAQ. The CDR3 spans 14 residues. The CDR3 loop is CASSLWPRNTEAFF. Written as DNA, the CDR3 is TGTGCCAGCAGCTTATGGCCACGGAACACTGAAGCTTTCTTT.

The rearrangement joins TRBV12-3 or TRBV12-4 to TRBJ1-1; 8 nucleotides match TRBD1. V lost 7 bases, J lost 1 base, and 2 bases stayed unmatched. The CDR3 runs to 13 residues. The CDR3 reads CASNDRGNTEAFF. CDR3 DNA sequence: TGTGCCAGCAACGACAGGGGGAACACTGAAGCTTTCTTT.

V gene TRBV21-1 combines with J gene TRBJ2-2. TRBV21-1 is a listed pseudogene. CDR3 length: 14 residues. The CDR3 loop reads CASSKDKEVGELFF. The CDR3 nucleotides are TGTGCCAGCAGCAAAGATAAGGAAGTCGGGGAGCTGTTTTTT.

The CDR3 loop reads CASSIGRGASGGYTF. DNA of the CDR3: TGTGCCAGTAGTATAGGAAGGGGGGCATCGGGAGGCTACACCTTC. J is TRBJ1-2 and V is TRBV19, with D maybe TRBD1 (6 bases). V was trimmed by 1 base and J by 8 bases, leaving 17 bases between them. The CDR3 totals 15 residues. Germline-derived CDR1 and CDR2 are LNHDA and SQIVND (reference sequence).

V is TRBV19 and J is TRBJ2-2; 12 bases align to TRBD2. V trimming: 6 bases; J trimming: 4 bases; junction bases outside the gene matches: 21. CDR3 length: 21 amino acids. Germline values: CDR1 LNHDA, CDR2 SQIVND (reference sequence). The CDR3 protein is CASSVRLAGVSTQISTGELFF. CDR3 DNA: TGTGCCAGTAGCGTCCGACTAGCGGGAGTTTCGACCCAAATATCCACCGGGGAGCTGTTTTTT.

The chain recombines TRBV28 with TRBJ2-4, with D perhaps given as TRBD1 or TRBD2 (7 bases each). V was trimmed by 3 bases and J by 7 bases, leaving 19 bases between them. CDR1 and CDR2 from the germline V gene are MDHEN and SYDVKM. The length of the CDR3 is 16 residues. CDR3 sequence: CASSFPLTGRGNIQYF. As DNA, the CDR3 is TGTGCCAGCAGTTTCCCTTTGACAGGGAGGGGGAACATTCAGTACTTC.

The chain is built from TRBV9 and TRBJ2-6; D is uncertain. V was trimmed by 0 bases and J by 2 bases, leaving 3 bases between them. Per germline, CDR1 SGDLS and CDR2 YYNGEE. CDR3 length: 14 residues. The CDR3 DNA reads as TGTGCCAGCAGCGTAGGGGCTGGGGCCAACGTCCTGACTTTC. Translating gives CASSVGAGANVLTF.

J is TRBJ1-2 and V is TRBV4-3, with D uncertain. Trimming took 0 bases from V and 10 from J, leaving 15 bases between them. Germline CDR1 is LGHNA and CDR2 is YSLEER. The CDR3 is made up of 14 amino acids. In DNA form, the CDR3 reads TGCGCCAGCAGCCAAGACAGAAACCCGATGTCCTACACCTTC. The encoded protein is CASSQDRNPMSYTF.

The chain carries TRBV5-1 and TRBJ2-2, with D possibly being TRBD2 (6 bases). Trimming removed 4 bases at V and 1 base at J, with 14 bases between. This CDR3 spans 16 amino acids. Germline values: CDR1 SGHRS, CDR2 YFSETQ. CDR3 amino acids: CASSPRDFQNTGELFF. In nucleotides, the CDR3 is TGCGCCAGCAGCCCACGGGACTTTCAGAACACCGGGGAGCTGTTTTTT.

This clone was counted once. The chain employs TRBV5-4 and TRBJ2-2, with 11 bases that match TRBD2. Per germline, CDR1 SGHNT and CDR2 YYREEE (reference sequence). V was clipped by 4 bases and J by 5 bases; unmatched bases: 7. The CDR3 contains 16 residues. The CDR3 loop is CASSPTSGSVTGELFF. Written as DNA, the CDR3 is TGTGCCAGCAGCCCCACTAGCGGGAGTGTTACCGGGGAGCTGTTTTTT.

The chain links TRBV18 to TRBJ1-6, with D uncertain. This CDR3 spans 13 amino acids. The V gene's germline CDR1 is KGHSH and CDR2 LQKENI. The V gene lost 3 bases and the J gene lost 6 bases, with 6 bases spanning the gap. CDR3 sequence: CASSPQPNSPLHF. In nucleotides, the CDR3 is TGTGCCAGCTCACCGCAACCTAATTCACCCCTCCACTTT.

The gene calls are TRBV6-2 or TRBV6-3 and TRBJ2-7; D tentatively fits TRBD1 or TRBD2 (5 bases each). The CDR3 totals 13 residues. V was shortened by 2 bases and J by 2 bases, with 7 bases between the two germline ends. Germline V gene lookup returns CDR1 MNHEY and CDR2 SVGEGT. This CDR3 is CASSYGTTYEQYF. DNA of the CDR3: TGTGCCAGCAGTTACGGGACCACCTACGAGCAGTACTTC.

The chain links TRBV28 to TRBJ1-4; tentatively, D is TRBD1 (6 bases). V gave up 3 bases and J gave up 8 bases, with 13 bases separating them. The germline V gene has CDR1 MDHEN and CDR2 SYDVKM. The CDR3 covers 14 residues. The CDR3 is CASSFWGQGEKLFF. The CDR3 DNA follows: TGTGCCAGCAGTTTCTGGGGGCAAGGGGAAAAACTGTTTTTT.

The chain has TRBV7-9 and TRBJ1-2; D is uncertain. The CDR3 is made up of 14 amino acids. CDR1 is SEHNR, CDR2 FQNEAQ, per germline (reference sequence). Trimming left V 2 bases short and J 6 bases short, with 13 bases between. CDR3: CASSLNLMGDGYTF. The CDR3 DNA reads as TGTGCCAGCAGCTTAAATCTTATGGGCGATGGCTACACCTTC.

The chain recombines TRBV18 with TRBJ2-3; D not resolved. The V end was cut by 0 bases, the J end by 2 bases, with 6 bases between. The CDR3 runs to 14 residues. CDR1 and CDR2 from the germline V gene are KGHSH and LQKENI. The CDR3 sequence: CASSPPQDTDTQYF. In DNA form, the CDR3 reads TGTGCCAGCTCACCACCTCAGGACACAGATACGCAGTATTTT. Combining the CDR3 with reference TRBV18 and TRBJ2-3 gives the whole variable domain NAGVMQNPRHLVRRRGQEARLRCSPMKGHSHVYWYRQLPEEGLKFMVYLQKENIIDESGMPKERFSAEFPKEGPSILRIQQVVRGDSAAYFCASSPPQDTDTQYFGPGTRLTVL.

V is TRBV9 and J is TRBJ2-7; D tentatively fits TRBD1 or TRBD2 (6 bases each). CDR1 and CDR2 (germline): SGDLS, YYNGEE. The germline V and J ends were trimmed by 0 bases and 4 bases, with 17 bases remaining between them. The CDR3 covers 16 residues. CDR3 sequence (DNA): TGTGCCAGCAGCGTAGGAGGGGGTTGGGGGAGGTACGAGCAGTACTTC. Protein sequence: CASSVGGGWGRYEQYF. The full variable domain, with the rest looked up from reference TRBV9 and TRBJ2-7, is DSGVTQTPKHLITATGQRVTLRCSPRSGDLSVYWYQQSLDQGLQFLIQYYNGEERAKGNILERFSAQQFPDLHSELNLSSLELGDSALYFCASSVGGGWGRYEQYFGPGTRLTVT.

The genes are TRBV5-1 and TRBJ1-1, with 8 bases lining up with TRBD1. V lost 0 bases, J lost 6 bases, and 10 bases stayed unmatched. The CDR3 loop spans 16 amino acids. In germline, CDR1 is SGHRS, CDR2 YFSETQ. As DNA, the CDR3 is TGCGCCAGCAGCTTGGGGGCTACAGGGGGGCTTCCTGAAGCTTTCTTT. It yields the protein CASSLGATGGLPEAFF.

This chain links TRBV9 with TRBJ2-1; D is possibly TRBD2 (6 bases). Trimming cost V 4 bases and J 2 bases, with 13 bases left between them. The CDR3 contains 15 residues. From germline, CDR1 is SGDLS and CDR2 YYNGEE. CDR3 residues: CASSPSGVTYNEQFF. CDR3 in DNA: TGTGCCAGCAGCCCTTCGGGGGTTACCTACAATGAGCAGTTCTTC. The entire variable domain, with the rest obtained from reference TRBV9 and TRBJ2-1, is as follows: DSGVTQTPKHLITATGQRVTLRCSPRSGDLSVYWYQQSLDQGLQFLIQYYNGEERAKGNILERFSAQQFPDLHSELNLSSLELGDSALYFCASSPSGVTYNEQFFGPGTRLTVL.

The CDR3 sequence is CASSSTTVDYGYTF. The CDR3, as DNA: TGTGCCAGCAGTTCGACGACTGTGGACTATGGCTACACCTTC. The rearrangement uses TRBV28 and TRBJ1-2; D unresolved. This CDR3 is built from 14 residues. V lost 4 bases, J lost 3 bases, and 12 bases lay in between. The germline CDR1 and CDR2 sequences are MDHEN and SYDVKM.

The chain links TRBV6-5 to TRBJ1-6; D call uncertain. Germline assignment: CDR1 MNHEY and CDR2 SVGAGI. With 2 bases removed from V and 0 bases from J, the gap between germline ends came to 5 bases. The CDR3 runs 15 residues. The CDR3 loop reads CASSYRSSYNSPLHF. The CDR3 DNA sequence: TGTGCCAGCAGTTACAGAAGCTCCTATAATTCACCCCTCCACTTT.

This chain links TRBV6-4 with TRBJ2-3; weak D call: TRBD2 (5 bases). V gave up 3 bases and J gave up 3 bases, with 13 bases separating them. There are 15 residues in the CDR3. Germline V lookup: CDR1 MRHNA, CDR2 SNTAGT. The CDR3 is CASSEGRGDTDTQYF. CDR3 in DNA: TGTGCCAGCAGTGAAGGACGGGGAGATACAGATACGCAGTATTTT.

V gene TRBV7-6 combines with J gene TRBJ2-5; a weak D match, TRBD2 (6 bases). V lost 1 base and J 1 base, leaving 13 bases between the germline ends. CDR3 length: 16 amino acids. Germline V gene lookup returns CDR1 SGHVS and CDR2 FNYEAQ. CDR3 nucleotide sequence: TGTGCCAGCAGCTTAGTAGGAGGGAGTATCCAAGAGACCCAGTACTTC. It codes for CASSLVGGSIQETQYF.

The V gene is TRBV16, the J gene TRBJ2-7; D may be TRBD1 (5 bases). The germline gives CDR1 KGHSY, CDR2 FQNENV. The CDR3 contains 13 residues. V was cut by 4 bases and J by 2 bases, with 9 bases left in between. The DNA of the CDR3 is TGTGCCAGCAGCCCTGACAGAGCCTACGAGCAGTACTTC. This codes for CASSPDRAYEQYF. The full variable domain, in which reference TRBV16 and TRBJ2-7 provide the parts outside the CDR3, is GEEVAQTPKHLVRGEGQKAKLYCAPIKGHSYVFWYQQVLKNEFKFLISFQNENVFDETGMPKERFSAKCLPNSPCSLEIQATKLEDSAVYFCASSPDRAYEQYFGPGTRLTVT.

The table lists this clone with a count of one. The V and J genes are TRBV4-3 and TRBJ2-6; D is possibly TRBD2 (6 bases). Germline V gene sequence: CDR1 LGHNA, CDR2 YSLEER. V was trimmed by 0 bases and J by 2 bases, leaving 11 bases between them. This CDR3 is built from 17 residues. This chain's CDR3 is CASSQDHGGAGANVLTF. In nucleotides, the CDR3 is TGCGCCAGCAGCCAAGATCACGGGGGTGCTGGGGCCAACGTCCTGACTTTC.

This clone has a count of ten or more. This chain links TRBV5-6 with TRBJ1-5; D remains ambiguous. The ends were cut back, 4 bases at V and 0 bases at J, with 11 bases in the middle. In germline, CDR1 is SGHDT, CDR2 YYEEEE. This CDR3 has 15 residues. DNA of the CDR3: TGTGCCAGCAGCCTATTGACTTATAGCAATCAGCCCCAGCATTTT. This gives the protein CASSLLTYSNQPQHF.

This chain joins TRBV30 and TRBJ1-1; no clear D. Germline CDR1 reads GTSNPN; CDR2 reads SVGIG (reference sequence). The CDR3 is 17 amino acids. V gave up 0 bases and J gave up 5 bases, with 22 bases separating them. In DNA form, the CDR3 reads TGTGCCTGGAGTGTACTCGGAGGAAACCTGGGAAATACTGAAGCTTTCTTT. Its protein product is CAWSVLGGNLGNTEAFF.

This clone was seen only once. The rearrangement joins TRBV12-5 to TRBJ2-1; no clear D gene. Trimming left V 1 base short and J 9 bases short, with 10 bases between. This CDR3 spans 13 amino acids. Germline V lookup: CDR1 LGHNT, CDR2 FRNRAP. The CDR3 bases are TGTGCTAGTGGTTTGGAGGCCCCCTCTGAGCAGTTCTTC. Translation gives CASGLEAPSEQFF.